The 31 T cell receptor beta chains presented below share a single source sample, sequenced in a study of blood T cell repertoires in COVID-19. Sequenced by immunoSEQ multiplex PCR; TCRdb stores in-frame clones only, minus some. The table has around 120,000 clones, more than 60% seen once. Sequenced input: peripheral blood. Every receptor here comes from a man between 70 and 80 years old with acute or convalescent COVID-19.

This chain uses TRBV5-1 with TRBJ2-7, with TRBD1 identical over 9 bases. CDR3 length: 14 residues. Losses at the gene ends were 3 bases for V and 6 bases for J; bases not matched to a gene: 7. CDR1 is SGHRS and CDR2 is YFSETQ in the germline V gene. CDR3 sequence reads: CASSWGTGLGEQYF. The CDR3 nucleotides are TGCGCCAGCAGCTGGGGGACAGGGTTGGGCGAGCAGTACTTC.

In this sample, this clone turned up many times. V usage is TRBV6-6 and J usage is TRBJ1-2; TRBD1 agrees at 9 bases. Trimming took 5 bases from V and 2 from J; bases not matched to a gene: 6. Germline loops: CDR1 MNHNY, CDR2 SVGAGI (reference sequence). The CDR3 runs 15 residues. CDR3 amino acids: CASSTRTGVNYGYTF. The CDR3 nucleotides are TGTGCCAGCAGTACAAGGACAGGGGTAAACTATGGCTACACCTTC.

This rearrangement joins TRBV30 to TRBJ2-3, with 12 bases that match TRBD1. After removal of 1 base from V and 4 bases from J, the junction contained 6 bases not matched to a gene. Germline CDR1 and CDR2: GTSNPN and SVGIG (reference sequence). This CDR3 contains 16 residues. CDR3 loop: CAWSGWDRGQADTQYF. As DNA, the CDR3 is TGTGCCTGGAGTGGCTGGGACAGGGGGCAGGCAGATACGCAGTATTTT.

This chain uses TRBV5-1 with TRBJ2-1; 12 nucleotides match TRBD2. Germline loops: CDR1 SGHRS, CDR2 YFSETQ. V trimming: 0 bases; J trimming: 8 bases; junction bases outside the gene matches: 6. The CDR3 covers 16 residues. CDR3 sequence: CASSLVRTSGAYEQFF. Written as DNA, the CDR3 is TGCGCCAGCAGCTTGGTGCGGACTAGCGGGGCCTATGAGCAGTTCTTC.

The chain has TRBV5-1 and TRBJ1-1; D call uncertain. The CDR3 has 16 residues. Germline V gives CDR1 SGHRS, CDR2 YFSETQ. Deletions cut 2 bases from V and 0 bases from J, with 14 bases between. In nucleotides, the CDR3 is TGCGCCAGCAGCTTTAATGCTGCGGATATGAACACTGAAGCTTTCTTT. Protein product: CASSFNAADMNTEAFF. Supplemented by reference TRBV5-1 and TRBJ1-1, the full variable domain reads KAGVTQTPRYLIKTRGQQVTLSCSPISGHRSVSWYQQTPGQGLQFLFEYFSETQRNKGNFPGRFSGRQFSNSRSEMNVSTLELGDSALYLCASSFNAADMNTEAFFGQGTRLTVV.

The J gene is TRBJ2-3, the V gene TRBV5-6; weak D call: TRBD2 (6 bases). The CDR3 covers 16 residues. V shed 4 bases and J shed 5 bases, with 20 bases lying between them. The germline V gene has CDR1 SGHDT and CDR2 YYEEEE. CDR3: CASSRRWRGTGDTQYF. In DNA form, the CDR3 reads TGTGCCAGCAGCCGGAGGTGGAGGGGTACAGGAGATACGCAGTATTTT.

The rearrangement joins TRBV9 to TRBJ1-3, with 8 bases fitting TRBD1. The CDR3 totals 17 residues. CDR1 is SGDLS and CDR2 is YYNGEE in the germline V gene. V gave up 3 bases and J gave up 0 bases; unmatched junction bases: 8. The CDR3, as DNA: TGTGCCAGCAGCGGAACAGGGGGGTTGATCTCTGGAAACACCATATATTTT. It is translated as CASSGTGGLISGNTIYF.

This clone was detected only a few times. The chain couples TRBV4-2 to TRBJ1-2; no clear D gene. This CDR3 region has 13 residues. Trimming removed 4 bases at V and 0 bases at J, with 6 bases between. CDR1 is LGHNA and CDR2 is YNFKEQ in the germline V gene. The CDR3: CASSPPANYGYTF. The CDR3 bases are TGTGCCAGCAGCCCCCCGGCTAACTATGGCTACACCTTC.

The V call is TRBV2, the J call TRBJ1-6; a weak D match, TRBD1 (5 bases). The CDR3 runs 15 residues. The ends were cut back, 1 base at V and 9 bases at J, with 13 bases in the middle. CDR1 is SNHLY and CDR2 is FYNNEI in the germline V gene. CDR3 coding DNA: TGTGCCAGCAGTGAAGGCAGGGCATCAAGTTCACCCCTCCACTTT. Amino acid sequence: CASSEGRASSSPLHF.

The chain recombines TRBV4-1 with TRBJ2-1, with 9 bases identical to TRBD2. Germline CDR1 MGHRA, CDR2 YSYEKL. Trimming at V came to 2 bases and at J to 4 bases, leaving 6 bases not matched to a gene. This CDR3 contains 16 residues. This CDR3 reads CASSQTGRGGYNEQFF. The CDR3 DNA reads TGCGCCAGCAGCCAAACCGGGCGGGGGGGGTACAATGAGCAGTTCTTC.

The chain employs TRBV7-2 and TRBJ2-2; TRBD2 matches at 7 bases. The junction had 7 bases not matched to a gene; V was cut back by 3 bases and J by 6 bases. The CDR3 is 15 residues long. The germline V gene encodes CDR1 SGHTA and CDR2 FQGNSA. The CDR3 nucleotides are TGTGCCAGCAGCTTGGAAGTGGGGGGGTCCGGGGAGCTGTTTTTT. Protein sequence: CASSLEVGGSGELFF.

Ten or more counts support this clone. The gene calls are TRBV7-9 and TRBJ2-1, with a tentative D call TRBD1 (5 bases). The V end lost 3 bases, the J end lost 2 bases, and 8 bases lay between the germline ends. Germline values: CDR1 SEHNR, CDR2 FQNEAQ (reference sequence). The length of the CDR3 is 14 residues. CDR3 amino acids: CASSLEGAYNEQFF. The CDR3 coding sequence is TGTGCCAGCAGCTTGGAAGGGGCCTACAATGAGCAGTTCTTC.

The rearrangement joins TRBV5-1 to TRBJ1-2; 7 nucleotides agree with TRBD1. CDR1 is SGHRS, CDR2 YFSETQ, per germline. After removal of 2 bases from V and 1 base from J, the junction contained 2 bases not matched to a gene. The CDR3 loop spans 14 amino acids. The CDR3 nucleotides are TGCGCCAGCAGCTTCGCAGGGGGTAACTATGGCTACACCTTC. It is translated as CASSFAGGNYGYTF.

This chain links TRBV5-4 with TRBJ2-5; D is unclear. The CDR3 length is 15 residues. The ends were cut back, 0 bases at V and 5 bases at J, with 14 bases in the middle. Germline CDR1 reads SGHNT; CDR2 reads YYREEE (reference sequence). CDR3 amino acids: CASSLDGTAAETQYF. DNA for the CDR3: TGTGCCAGCAGCTTGGACGGCACAGCCGCTGAGACCCAGTACTTC.

As to this clone: This CDR3 is also generated by other DNA sequences in the sample. The chain recombines TRBV9 with TRBJ2-1, with 8 bases identical to TRBD2. The CDR3 has 14 residues. Germline V gene lookup returns CDR1 SGDLS and CDR2 YYNGEE. V shed 2 bases, J shed 4 bases, and the junction held 2 bases outside the gene matches. CDR3 sequence reads: CASSVASGYNEQFF. CDR3 sequence (DNA): TGTGCCAGCAGCGTCGCTAGCGGGTACAATGAGCAGTTCTTC.

This clone has just a few counts. The J gene is TRBJ1-1, the V gene TRBV7-2, with a tentative D call TRBD1 (5 bases). V gave up 3 bases and J gave up 4 bases, with 18 bases separating them. The CDR3 sequence is 16 residues long. Germline-derived CDR1 and CDR2 are SGHTA and FQGNSA. This chain's CDR3 is CASSFKIGAQGTEAFF. The CDR3 nucleotides read TGTGCCAGCAGCTTTAAGATCGGTGCCCAGGGCACTGAAGCTTTCTTT.

J is TRBJ1-2 and V is TRBV7-2; 10 nucleotides agree with TRBD1. Germline values: CDR1 SGHTA, CDR2 FQGNSA. V lost 0 bases, J lost 5 bases, and 0 bases stayed unmatched. The CDR3 consists of 14 residues. The CDR3 reads CASSLADRGYGYTF. CDR3 DNA sequence: TGTGCCAGCAGCTTAGCGGACAGGGGGTATGGCTACACCTTC.

The rearrangement uses TRBV29-1 and TRBJ1-2; D uncertain. The CDR3 runs to 11 residues. V was pared by 2 bases and J by 4 bases, with 5 bases between. Germline CDR1 and CDR2: SQVTM and ANQGSEA. This chain's CDR3 is CSVERVYGYTF. The CDR3 coding sequence is TGCAGCGTTGAACGGGTCTATGGCTACACCTTC. Supplemented by reference TRBV29-1 and TRBJ1-2, the full variable domain reads SAVISQKPSRDICQRGTSLTIQCQVDSQVTMMFWYRQQPGQSLTLIATANQGSEATYESGFVIDKFPISRPNLTFSTLTVSNMSPEDSSIYLCSVERVYGYTFGSGTRLTVV.

V usage is TRBV19 and J usage is TRBJ2-1; the match to TRBD2 covers 9 bases. Germline CDR1 reads LNHDA; CDR2 reads SQIVND (reference sequence). This CDR3 spans 14 amino acids. V shed 4 bases and J 6 bases; nucleotides not matched to a gene: 4. The DNA for the CDR3 is TGTGCCAGTAGTACGGCGGGGGGGCTCAATGAGCAGTTCTTC. This sequence encodes CASSTAGGLNEQFF. The whole variable domain, filled in from reference TRBV19 and TRBJ2-1, reads DGGITQSPKYLFRKEGQNVTLSCEQNLNHDAMYWYRQDPGQGLRLIYYSQIVNDFQKGDIAEGYSVSREKKESFPLTVTSAQKNPTAFYLCASSTAGGLNEQFFGPGTRLTVL.

V gene TRBV12-3 or TRBV12-4 combines with J gene TRBJ1-1, with D maybe TRBD1 (5 bases). This CDR3 contains 13 residues. V shed 0 bases and J shed 4 bases, with 6 bases lying between them. DNA of the CDR3: TGTGCCAGCAGTTTAGCAGGGGTCACTGAAGCTTTCTTT. Amino acids: CASSLAGVTEAFF.

The genes are TRBV2 and TRBJ1-5; D is possibly TRBD1 (6 bases). With 8 bases removed from V and 2 bases from J, the gap between germline ends came to 16 bases. The germline CDR1 and CDR2 sequences are SNHLY and FYNNEI. CDR3 size: 15 residues. The CDR3 DNA sequence: TGTGCCAGCTCGACAATGGGGGCGGGCAATCAGCCCCAGCATTTT. The encoded protein is CASSTMGAGNQPQHF.

This chain uses TRBV5-1 with TRBJ1-2, with 7 bases identical to TRBD1. In germline, CDR1 is SGHRS, CDR2 YFSETQ. The ends lost 0 bases at V and 3 bases at J; junction bases unmatched: 5. This CDR3 has 15 amino acids. CDR3 residues: CASSLDTGQYYGYTF. The CDR3 nucleotides read TGCGCCAGCAGCTTGGACACGGGACAGTACTATGGCTACACCTTC.

This clone appeared a few times. V is TRBV6-5 and J is TRBJ1-2; tentatively, D is TRBD1 (5 bases). Trimming removed 6 bases from V and 8 bases from J, with 22 bases in between. The CDR3 sequence is 15 residues long. The germline CDR1 and CDR2 sequences are MNHEY and SVGAGI. The CDR3 spells CASSPGGFNTRGYTF. The CDR3 nucleotides read TGTGCCAGCAGCCCCGGGGGGTTTAATACCCGGGGCTACACCTTC.

The rearrangement uses TRBV11-3 and TRBJ1-3; D gene uncertain. This CDR3 has 16 amino acids. The germline CDR1 and CDR2 sequences are SGHNT and YENEEA. V lost 1 base, J lost 0 bases, and 10 bases lay in between. CDR3 protein: CASSLAGSSSGNTIYF. In DNA form, the CDR3 reads TGTGCCAGCAGCTTAGCGGGATCCAGCTCTGGAAACACCATATATTTT.

The rearrangement uses TRBV5-1 and TRBJ2-1, with TRBD2 identical over 9 bases. V lost 0 bases to trimming and J lost 5 bases; unmatched junction nucleotides: 6. CDR3 size: 16 residues. CDR1 is SGHRS, CDR2 YFSETQ, per germline. CDR3: CASSLALAGLNNEQFF. The CDR3 DNA follows: TGCGCCAGCAGCTTGGCCCTAGCGGGGCTAAACAATGAGCAGTTCTTC. Using reference TRBV5-1 and TRBJ2-1 for the parts outside the CDR3, the full variable domain is KAGVTQTPRYLIKTRGQQVTLSCSPISGHRSVSWYQQTPGQGLQFLFEYFSETQRNKGNFPGRFSGRQFSNSRSEMNVSTLELGDSALYLCASSLALAGLNNEQFFGPGTRLTVL.

The CDR3 DNA reads as TGTGCCAGCAAGCCGGCGGGTTGGGCTGGAAACACCATATATTTT. Translation: CASKPAGWAGNTIYF. The chain has TRBV6-5 and TRBJ1-3; no reliable D call. CDR1 and CDR2 from the germline V gene are MNHEY and SVGAGI. The CDR3 totals 15 residues. The V gene lost 7 bases and the J gene lost 2 bases, with 15 bases spanning the gap.

V and J are TRBV6-2 or TRBV6-3 and TRBJ2-7, with 9 bases identical to TRBD1. CDR3 size: 14 residues. Losses at the gene ends were 2 bases for V and 7 bases for J; bases not matched to a gene: 6. From germline, CDR1 is MNHEY and CDR2 SVGEGT. Here the CDR3 reads CASSYDRGAGEQYF. The CDR3 DNA is TGTGCCAGCAGTTACGACAGGGGGGCCGGGGAGCAGTACTTC.

The chain uses TRBV12-3 or TRBV12-4 and TRBJ2-7, with D possibly TRBD1 on 5 matching bases. The V end lost 3 bases, the J end lost 4 bases, and 7 bases lay between the germline ends. CDR3 size: 12 residues. The CDR3 loop is CASSFRDYEQYF. CDR3 DNA: TGTGCCAGCAGTTTCAGGGATTACGAGCAGTACTTC.

The CDR3 DNA is TGTGCCAGCAGCCCAACACGGAACACTGAAGCTTTCTTT. Translated, it gives CASSPTRNTEAFF. The chain is built from TRBV7-2 and TRBJ1-1; D uncertain. The CDR3 contains 13 residues. Looked up from germline, CDR1 is SGHTA and CDR2 is FQGNSA. The ends were cut back, 5 bases at V and 1 base at J, with 8 bases in the middle.

This sequence joins TRBV7-8 and TRBJ1-1; 9 bases match TRBD1. The CDR3 totals 16 residues. Looked up from germline, CDR1 is SGHVS and CDR2 is FQNEAQ. J lost 0 bases, V lost 1 base, and 3 bases had no gene match. The CDR3 region has the DNA TGTGCCAGCAGCTTAGGACAGGGGGGGATGAACACTGAAGCTTTCTTT. It codes for CASSLGQGGMNTEAFF. Complete variable domain (other parts from reference TRBV7-8 and TRBJ1-1): GAGVSQSPRYKVAKRGQDVALRCDPISGHVSLFWYQQALGQGPEFLTYFQNEAQLDKSGLPSDRFFAERPEGSVSTLKIQRTQQEDSAVYLCASSLGQGGMNTEAFFGQGTRLTVV.

The CDR3 DNA is TGCGCCAGCAGCTTGGAAGAGGCTAGGGGGGGTAGCGATGAAAAACTGTTTTTT. Translation gives CASSLEEARGGSDEKLFF. The chain recombines TRBV5-1 with TRBJ1-4, with a possible D match to TRBD1 (6 bases). Trimming removed 0 bases from V and 6 bases from J, with 21 bases in between. The germline gives CDR1 SGHRS, CDR2 YFSETQ. The CDR3 runs to 18 residues.